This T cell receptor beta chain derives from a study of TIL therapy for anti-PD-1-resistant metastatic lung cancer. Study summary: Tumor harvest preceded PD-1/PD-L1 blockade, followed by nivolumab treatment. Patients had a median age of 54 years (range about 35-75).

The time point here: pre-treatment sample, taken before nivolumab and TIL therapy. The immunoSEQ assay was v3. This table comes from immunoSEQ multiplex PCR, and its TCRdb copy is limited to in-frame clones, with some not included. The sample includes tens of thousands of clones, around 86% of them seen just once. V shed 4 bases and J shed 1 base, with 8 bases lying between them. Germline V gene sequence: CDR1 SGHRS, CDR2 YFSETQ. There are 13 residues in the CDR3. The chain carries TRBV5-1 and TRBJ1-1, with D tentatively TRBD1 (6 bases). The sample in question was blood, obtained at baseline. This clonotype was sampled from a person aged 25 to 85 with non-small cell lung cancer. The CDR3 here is CASSPGQNTEAFF. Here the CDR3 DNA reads TGCGCCAGCAGCCCGGGACAGAACACTGAAGCTTTCTTT.